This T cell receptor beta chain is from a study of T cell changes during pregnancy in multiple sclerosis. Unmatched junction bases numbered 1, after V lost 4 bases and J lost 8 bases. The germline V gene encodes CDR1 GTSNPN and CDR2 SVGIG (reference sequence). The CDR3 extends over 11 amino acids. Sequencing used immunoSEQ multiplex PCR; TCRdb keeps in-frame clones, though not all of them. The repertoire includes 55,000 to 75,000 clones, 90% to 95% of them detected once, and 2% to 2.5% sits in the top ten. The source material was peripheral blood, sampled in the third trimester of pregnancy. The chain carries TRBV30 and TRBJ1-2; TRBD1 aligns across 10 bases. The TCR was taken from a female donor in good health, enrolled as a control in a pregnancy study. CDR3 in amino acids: CAWMTGGGYTF. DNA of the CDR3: TGTGCCTGGATGACAGGGGGCGGCTACACCTTC. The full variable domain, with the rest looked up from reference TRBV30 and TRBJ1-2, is SQTIHQWPATLVQPVGSPLSLECTVEGTSNPNLYWYRQAAGRGLQLLFYSVGIGQISSEVPQNLSASRPQDRQFILSSKKLLLSDSGFYLCAWMTGGGYTFGSGTRLTVV.